Presented here are 30 T cell receptor beta chains from one specimen sequenced in a study of shared clonotypes between healthy human individuals. Some clones are missing from TCRdb's copy, which holds only in-frame ones; the method was immunoSEQ multiplex PCR. The sample lists about 340,000 clones, roughly 80% occurring once. Source material: memory CD4+ T cells sorted from blood. Sample subset: CD45RA-negative fraction. These receptors originate from a man aged 30 to 39 in good health.

This clone occurred a few times. The rearrangement links TRBV6-6 to TRBJ2-7; 7 bases are a match to TRBD1. Germline assignment: CDR1 MNHNY and CDR2 SVGAGI (reference sequence). The V segment lost 6 bases and the J segment 2 bases; nucleotides outside the gene matches: 7. This CDR3 region has 14 residues. In nucleotides, the CDR3 is TGTGCCAGCAGCTCGACAGGGAAAACCTACGAGCAGTACTTC. It specifies CASSSTGKTYEQYF.

This clone was counted only a few times. The chain recombines TRBV6-4 with TRBJ2-7; D is uncertain. The V end lost 4 bases, the J end lost 0 bases, and 7 bases lay between the germline ends. The germline CDR1 and CDR2 sequences are MRHNA and SNTAGT. The CDR3 covers 13 residues. CDR3 amino acids: CASSVERSYEQYF. CDR3 in DNA: TGTGCCAGCAGTGTTGAGCGCTCCTACGAGCAGTACTTC.

The chain has TRBV11-2 and TRBJ1-4; D remains ambiguous. Germline CDR1 and CDR2: SGHAT and FQNNGV. The ends were cut back, 5 bases at V and 3 bases at J, with 10 bases in the middle. This CDR3 is 14 amino acids long. CDR3 nucleotide sequence: TGTGCCAGCAGCAGATCGGGTGCTAATGAAAAACTGTTTTTT. This sequence encodes CASSRSGANEKLFF.

A word on this clone: This CDR3 is also generated by other DNA sequences in the sample. V gene TRBV7-6 combines with J gene TRBJ2-1; the D is unclear. Germline CDR1 is SGHVS and CDR2 is FNYEAQ. V was cut by 2 bases and J by 5 bases, with 1 base left in between. The CDR3 consists of 11 residues. The CDR3 region is CASSLNNEQFF. The CDR3 DNA is TGTGCCAGCAGCTTAAACAATGAGCAGTTCTTC.

The rearrangement uses TRBV7-8 and TRBJ2-2; 8 nucleotides match TRBD1. Germline-derived CDR1 and CDR2 are SGHVS and FQNEAQ. The CDR3 sequence is 17 residues long. V shed 0 bases, J shed 5 bases, and the junction held 8 bases outside the gene matches. The CDR3 is CASSLALRGRFTGELFF. The CDR3 bases are TGTGCCAGCAGCTTAGCGCTCAGGGGGCGTTTTACCGGGGAGCTGTTTTTT.

This clone appeared once. The rearrangement uses TRBV18 and TRBJ2-7; D remains ambiguous. CDR1 and CDR2 from the germline V gene are KGHSH and LQKENI. V was cut by 3 bases and J by 4 bases, with 10 bases left in between. The CDR3 is 13 amino acids. CDR3 loop: CASSPRAGYEQYF. The CDR3, as DNA: TGTGCCAGCTCACCTCGAGCCGGTTACGAGCAGTACTTC.

This clone came up a few times. This chain joins TRBV29-1 and TRBJ1-1, with no clear D. The CDR3 spans 16 residues. The V gene's germline CDR1 is SQVTM and CDR2 ANQGSEA. V lost 2 bases, J lost 2 bases, and 18 bases lay in between. This chain's CDR3 is CSVESYRRGRNTEAFF. The CDR3, as DNA: TGCAGCGTTGAATCCTACCGTCGGGGTCGAAACACTGAAGCTTTCTTT.

This chain links TRBV25-1 with TRBJ2-2, with 8 nucleotides matching TRBD1. The CDR3 contains 15 residues. Germline values: CDR1 MGHDK, CDR2 SYGVNS. With 2 bases clipped from V and 1 base from J, the junction kept 0 bases outside the gene matches. This CDR3 is CASSETGGNTGELFF. In nucleotides, the CDR3 is TGTGCCAGCAGTGAAACAGGGGGGAACACCGGGGAGCTGTTTTTT.

V gene TRBV28 combines with J gene TRBJ1-5; D unclear. V dropped 7 bases and J dropped 4 bases, with 5 bases sitting between them. The CDR3 is 11 residues long. CDR1 is MDHEN, CDR2 SYDVKM, per germline. The CDR3 nucleotides are TGTGCCAGCAATTCGAATCAGCCCCAGCATTTT. This sequence encodes CASNSNQPQHF.

V and J are TRBV6-1 and TRBJ2-3; D gene unclear. Germline V gives CDR1 MNHNS, CDR2 SASEGT. V shed 2 bases and J shed 1 base, with 13 bases lying between them. This CDR3 contains 16 residues. Here the CDR3 reads CASSESSGFGTDTQYF. DNA of the CDR3: TGTGCCAGCAGTGAATCTTCAGGTTTCGGCACAGATACGCAGTATTTT.

This chain links TRBV27 with TRBJ2-7; 7 nucleotides line up with TRBD2. From germline, CDR1 is MNHEY and CDR2 SMNVEV (reference sequence). The junction had 4 bases not matched to a gene; V was cut back by 5 bases and J by 0 bases. The CDR3 has 14 residues. The CDR3 loop is CASSAERDSYEQYF. Here the CDR3 DNA reads TGTGCCAGCAGTGCTGAGCGGGACTCCTACGAGCAGTACTTC.

The chain uses TRBV4-1 and TRBJ2-5; no firm D call. The CDR3 runs to 14 residues. Trimming shortened V by 3 bases and J by 1 base, and 9 bases separated the two germline ends. Looked up from germline, CDR1 is MGHRA and CDR2 is YSYEKL. CDR3 in DNA: TGCGCCAGCAGCCAGACCCGACGCCAAGAGACCCAGTACTTC. Amino acid sequence: CASSQTRRQETQYF.

To note about this clone: The germline gene is not matched at one end of the junction; a read error may be the cause. The V call is TRBV5-1, the J call TRBJ1-1, with unresolved D. The CDR3 runs to 15 residues. The germline V gene encodes CDR1 SGHRS and CDR2 YFSETQ. This chain's CDR3 is CVSSLEYTLNTEAFF. The CDR3 nucleotides are TGCGTCAGCAGCTTGGAATACACCCTGAACACTGAAGCTTTCTTT.

The J gene is TRBJ1-2, the V gene TRBV7-9; no clear D. The length of the CDR3 is 13 residues. Germline assignment: CDR1 SEHNR and CDR2 FQNEAQ (reference sequence). The V and J ends lost 2 bases and 0 bases respectively, with 4 bases between them. The CDR3 sequence is CASSLHPNYGYTF. Written as DNA, the CDR3 is TGTGCCAGCAGCTTACACCCTAACTATGGCTACACCTTC.

This clone was observed a single time. The chain joins TRBV19 to TRBJ1-3; D remains unclear. V lost 1 base and J 0 bases, leaving 10 bases between the germline ends. Germline V lookup: CDR1 LNHDA, CDR2 SQIVND (reference sequence). The CDR3 is 16 amino acids. The CDR3 DNA follows: TGTGCCAGTAGTATAGTGGAGGCGTCCTCTGGAAACACCATATATTTT. Its translation: CASSIVEASSGNTIYF.

V and J are TRBV5-1 and TRBJ2-5, with D possibly TRBD2 on 6 matching bases. V was cut by 4 bases and J by 1 base, with 17 bases left in between. CDR1 and CDR2 (germline): SGHRS, YFSETQ. This CDR3 has 16 residues. CDR3 sequence: CASSPGGSGFQETQYF. As DNA, the CDR3 is TGCGCCAGCAGCCCCGGGGGAAGCGGATTCCAAGAGACCCAGTACTTC.

The chain links TRBV7-3 to TRBJ2-3; no clear D. CDR3 length equals 13 residues. V lost 1 base and J 5 bases, leaving 7 bases between the germline ends. Germline CDR1 reads SGHTA; CDR2 reads FQGTGA. CDR3 DNA: TGTGCCAGCAGCTTAATCGCGAGAGATACGCAGTATTTT. Its protein product is CASSLIARDTQYF.

This clone was detected once. The V gene is TRBV2, the J gene TRBJ1-2, with D possibly matching TRBD1 (6 bases). V lost 2 bases and J 7 bases, leaving 17 bases between the germline ends. Germline CDR1 reads SNHLY; CDR2 reads FYNNEI. The CDR3 loop spans 15 amino acids. The CDR3 spells CASSEILGTTGGYTF. The CDR3 region has the DNA TGTGCCAGCAGTGAAATACTCGGGACAACTGGTGGCTACACCTTC.

The chain couples TRBV19 to TRBJ2-1, with D possibly matching TRBD1 (7 bases). Germline CDR1 is LNHDA and CDR2 is SQIVND (reference sequence). The CDR3 sequence is 14 residues long. The V end was cut by 7 bases, the J end by 10 bases, with 20 bases between. The CDR3: CASTILGGGGEQFF. CDR3 nucleotide sequence: TGTGCCAGTACCATATTGGGCGGAGGGGGCGAGCAGTTCTTC.

V gene TRBV11-2 combines with J gene TRBJ2-7; D perhaps matches TRBD2 (5 bases). V lost 2 bases and J lost 5, with 16 bases in between. Germline V lookup: CDR1 SGHAT, CDR2 FQNNGV. This CDR3 region has 15 residues. The CDR3 DNA reads as TGTGCCAGCAGCTTATCCAGTCGGGGAAATGACGAGCAGTACTTC. Translation gives CASSLSSRGNDEQYF.

This clone was recorded only once. This rearrangement joins TRBV7-2 to TRBJ1-1; possibly TRBD1 for D (5 bases). Trimming took off 4 bases at V and 4 bases at J, with 10 bases between the two ends. CDR1 and CDR2 (germline): SGHTA, FQGNSA. The CDR3 is made up of 13 amino acids. CDR3: CASSSWGITEAFF. The CDR3 DNA reads TGTGCCAGCAGCTCCTGGGGGATCACTGAAGCTTTCTTT.

V and J are TRBV5-4 and TRBJ2-1; 7 bases fit TRBD2. Germline V gene data show CDR1 as SGHNT and CDR2 as YYREEE (reference sequence). Trimming removed 0 bases from V and 9 bases from J; junction bases left unmatched: 12. CDR3 length equals 16 residues. CDR3 in amino acids: CASSLGQRRGIGEQFF. In nucleotides, the CDR3 is TGTGCCAGCAGCTTGGGGCAACGGCGGGGGATCGGTGAGCAGTTCTTC.

The chain has TRBV2 and TRBJ2-1, with D uncertain. The CDR3 length is 12 residues. Germline CDR1 reads SNHLY; CDR2 reads FYNNEI. V lost 6 bases and J lost 4, with 7 bases in between. The DNA of the CDR3 is TGTGCCAGCAGGGTGGGATACAATGAGCAGTTCTTC. Translating it yields CASRVGYNEQFF.

The genes are TRBV10-3 and TRBJ1-5; D ambiguous. CDR1 is ENHRY, CDR2 SYGVKD, per germline. Trimming shortened V by 6 bases and J by 0 bases, and 9 bases separated the two germline ends. This CDR3 has 14 residues. CDR3 bases: TGTGCCATCAGCCAGGATTATAGCAATCAGCCCCAGCATTTT. This sequence encodes CAISQDYSNQPQHF.

This clone was seen a handful of times. The rearrangement links TRBV7-8 to TRBJ2-6; D might be TRBD1 (6 bases). Between the trimmed V and J ends, which lost 5 bases and 0 bases, there was a span of 14 bases. CDR1 SGHVS and CDR2 FQNEAQ come from the germline V gene. The CDR3 sequence is 17 residues long. The CDR3 nucleotides are TGTGCCAGCAGCCTGAGGACAGACATCTCTGGGGCCAACGTCCTGACTTTC. Translating it yields CASSLRTDISGANVLTF.

The rearrangement links TRBV6-9 to TRBJ1-3; no clear D gene. The CDR3 has 15 amino acids. CDR1 is MNHGY and CDR2 is SVAAGI in the germline V gene. The DNA of the CDR3 is TGTGGACCCGGGATCAGCAATCTCCCACGAAACACCATATATTTT. Protein sequence: CGPGISNLPRNTIYF.

This clone has ten or more counts. The rearrangement links TRBV7-9 to TRBJ1-1; 8 nucleotides line up with TRBD1. The V segment lost 3 bases and the J segment 4 bases; nucleotides outside the gene matches: 4. This CDR3 comprises 14 residues. Germline values: CDR1 SEHNR, CDR2 FQNEAQ (reference sequence). The CDR3 sequence is CASSFITGGTEAFF. The CDR3 DNA sequence: TGTGCCAGCAGCTTTATTACAGGGGGCACTGAAGCTTTCTTT. Full variable domain (remainder filled in from reference TRBV7-9 and TRBJ1-1): DTGVSQNPRHKITKRGQNVTFRCDPISEHNRLYWYRQTLGQGPEFLTYFQNEAQLEKSRLLSDRFSAERPKGSFSTLEIQRTEQGDSAMYLCASSFITGGTEAFFGQGTRLTVV.

A word on this clone: It may be a read error: a sequence one base away is much more abundant. V gene TRBV5-1 combines with J gene TRBJ2-7; a weak D match, TRBD1 (5 bases). Looked up from germline, CDR1 is SGHRS and CDR2 is YFSETQ. This CDR3 spans 18 amino acids. The CDR3 nucleotides are TGCGCCAGCAGCCTAAGAAGACAGACCACTACCACAGTTTACGAGCAGTGCTTC. Residues: CASSLRRQTTTTVYEQCF.

For the CDR3, the DNA is TGTGCCAGCACCCGGGGGACTAGCGAGTGGTTCTTC. Amino acid sequence: CASTRGTSEWFF. The chain carries TRBV6-1 and TRBJ2-1, with 10 bases that match TRBD2. Germline CDR1 MNHNS, CDR2 SASEGT. Unmatched junction bases numbered 9, after V lost 7 bases and J lost 15 bases. This CDR3 has 12 residues.

This chain joins TRBV30 and TRBJ1-3, with TRBD1 identical over 8 bases. Trimming took 3 bases from V and 0 from J; bases not matched to a gene: 13. This CDR3 is 18 amino acids long. The germline V gene encodes CDR1 GTSNPN and CDR2 SVGIG (reference sequence). The CDR3 DNA follows: TGTGCCTGGAGACAACCACGGACAGGGATTCACTCTGGAAACACCATATATTTT. Its protein product is CAWRQPRTGIHSGNTIYF.